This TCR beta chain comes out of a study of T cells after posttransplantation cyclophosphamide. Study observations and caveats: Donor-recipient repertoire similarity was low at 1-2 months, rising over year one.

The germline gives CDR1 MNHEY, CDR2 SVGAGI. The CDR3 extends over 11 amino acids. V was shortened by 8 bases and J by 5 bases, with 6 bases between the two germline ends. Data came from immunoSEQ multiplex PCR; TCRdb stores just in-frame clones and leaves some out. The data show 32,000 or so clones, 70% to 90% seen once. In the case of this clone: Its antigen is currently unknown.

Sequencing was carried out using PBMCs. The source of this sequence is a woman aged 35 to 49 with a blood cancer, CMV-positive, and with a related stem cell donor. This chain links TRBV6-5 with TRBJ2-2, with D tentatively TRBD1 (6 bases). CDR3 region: CASGQTGELFF. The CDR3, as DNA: TGTGCCAGCGGACAGACCGGGGAGCTGTTTTTT.